This TCR beta chain is from a study of OX40 agonist ivuxolimab in advanced cancers. The assay was immunoSEQ multiplex PCR, and TCRdb's table has in-frame clones only and misses some. This sample has 90,000 to 150,000 clones; around 89% occur once, and the top ten carry approximately 0.55%. The sample consisted of CD4+ or CD8+ T cells sorted from blood, taken in a trial of the OX40 agonist ivuxolimab. The TCR sequence derives from an adult with an advanced solid tumor such as melanoma, head and neck, liver or kidney cancer.

The CDR3 coding sequence is TGTGCCAGCAGTACGGGGGGAATCCAAGAGACCCAGTACTTC. It translates to CASSTGGIQETQYF. The V call is TRBV6-1, the J call TRBJ2-5; 7 positions match TRBD2. J gave up 1 base and V 5 bases, and 4 bases lay outside the gene matches. The germline gives CDR1 MNHNS, CDR2 SASEGT. The CDR3 runs 14 residues.